The sequence of this T cell receptor beta chain was determined in a study of neurological immune-mediated disorders. TCRdb re-analysed the 5' RACE reads in MiXCR, keeping a single row per CDR3 protein. The sample holds about 38,000 distinct CDR3 sequences; around 5% are singletons and the top ten take 9% to 10%. The CDR3 extends over 14 amino acids. V lost 2 bases, J lost 5 bases, and 5 bases stayed unmatched. In germline, CDR1 is LGHNA, CDR2 YNFKEQ. Libraries from sorted cells used about 970,000 T cells (CD4+ or CD8+). This clonotype came up many times. Sequencing was carried out using CD4+ T cells from blood. This chain uses TRBV4-2 with TRBJ2-5, with TRBD2 matching 7 bases. The source of this sequence is a man in his late teens or twenties in good health. This CDR3 is CASSQKEGGETQYF. DNA for the CDR3: TGTGCCAGCAGCCAAAAGGAGGGAGGGGAGACCCAGTACTTC.